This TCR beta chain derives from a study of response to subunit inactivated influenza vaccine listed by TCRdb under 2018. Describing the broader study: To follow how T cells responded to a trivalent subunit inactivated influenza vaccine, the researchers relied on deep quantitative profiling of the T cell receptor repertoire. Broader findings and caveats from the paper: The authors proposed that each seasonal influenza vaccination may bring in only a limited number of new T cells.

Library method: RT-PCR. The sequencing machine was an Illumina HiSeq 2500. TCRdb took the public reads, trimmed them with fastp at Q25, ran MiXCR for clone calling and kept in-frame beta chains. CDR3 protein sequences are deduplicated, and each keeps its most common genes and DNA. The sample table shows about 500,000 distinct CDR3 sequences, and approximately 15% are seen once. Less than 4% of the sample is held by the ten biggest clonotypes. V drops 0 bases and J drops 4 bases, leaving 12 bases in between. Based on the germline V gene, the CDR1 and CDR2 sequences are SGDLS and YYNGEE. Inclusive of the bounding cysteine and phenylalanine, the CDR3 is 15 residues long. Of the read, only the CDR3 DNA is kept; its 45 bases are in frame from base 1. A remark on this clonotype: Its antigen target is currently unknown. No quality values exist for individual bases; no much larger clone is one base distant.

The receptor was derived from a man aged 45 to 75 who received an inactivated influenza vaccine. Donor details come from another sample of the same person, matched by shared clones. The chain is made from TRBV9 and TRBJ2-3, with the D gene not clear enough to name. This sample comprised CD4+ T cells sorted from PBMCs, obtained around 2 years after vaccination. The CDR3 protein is CASSVAVVGSDTQYF. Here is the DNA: TGTGCCAGCAGCGTAGCTGTGGTGGGTTCAGATACGCAGTATTTT.